This is a list of T cell receptor beta chains from one sample in a study of human CD8 memory T cell subsets. TCRdb re-called the 5' RACE reads with MiXCR, one entry per CDR3 protein. The data hold under 10,000 distinct CDR3 sequences, with around 4.2% observed a single time. The material sequenced was CD8+ T cells from PBMCs. The source of these receptors is a human donor in good health. The CDR3 runs from the conserved cysteine through the conserved F or W. A D gene is named only where the DNA matches it firmly. Clone size is shown for a subset of rows, as once, few, many or a class of expanded clone.

j_call,clone_size,v_call,d_call,cdr3_aa,cdr3_nt
TRBJ2-7,large,TRBV7-9,.,CASSLDQLYEQYF,TGTGCCAGCAGCTTAGACCAACTCTACGAGCAGTACTTC
TRBJ2-3,many,TRBV28,TRBD1,CASSPGQGTDTQYF,TGTGCCAGCAGTCCCGGACAGGGCACAGATACGCAGTATTTT
TRBJ1-5,medium-sized,TRBV9,.,CASSVRRDGNQPQHF,TGTGCCAGCAGCGTAAGAAGGGACGGCAATCAGCCCCAGCATTTT
TRBJ2-3,few,TRBV7-2,.,CASRPRLVGTDTQYF,TGTGCCAGCAGGCCTAGGCTGGTCGGGACAGATACGCAGTATTTT
TRBJ2-2,many,TRBV7-9,.,CASSLEGTGELFF,TGTGCCAGCAGCTTAGAAGGGACCGGGGAGCTGTTTTTT
TRBJ2-3,many,TRBV29-1,.,CSAPRGLLDTQYF,TGCAGCGCCCCACGGGGGCTCCTAGATACGCAGTATTTT
TRBJ2-3,.,TRBV6-4,TRBD2,CASSDGEGGTDTQYF,TGTGCCAGCAGTGATGGGGAGGGAGGCACAGATACGCAGTATTTT
TRBJ1-1,many,TRBV12-3/TRBV12-4,.,CASSLVQAMNTEAFF,TGTGCCAGCAGTTTAGTGCAGGCGATGAACACTGAAGCTTTCTTT
TRBJ2-3,many,TRBV2,.,CASSDISPDTQYF,TGTGCCAGCAGTGATATAAGTCCAGATACGCAGTATTTT
TRBJ1-1,many,TRBV4-1,.,CASSQSRGGNTEAFF,TGCGCCAGCAGCCAATCCAGAGGAGGGAACACTGAAGCTTTCTTT
TRBJ2-5,.,TRBV7-6,TRBD1,CASSHDRGLQETQYF,TGTGCCAGCAGCCACGACAGGGGGCTCCAAGAGACCCAGTACTTC
TRBJ1-1,many,TRBV5-1,.,CASSLGYGGVGTEAFF,TGCGCCAGCAGCTTGGGTTACGGAGGGGTGGGCACTGAAGCTTTCTTT
TRBJ2-1,many,TRBV28,.,CASNNRDGSDYNEQFF,TGTGCCAGCAATAACAGGGATGGGAGCGACTACAATGAGCAGTTCTTC
TRBJ2-7,few,TRBV30,.,CAWSVGTTYEQYF,TGTGCCTGGAGTGTAGGAACCACCTACGAGCAGTACTTC
TRBJ2-7,few,TRBV19,.,CASSMREYQPIYF,TGTGCCAGTAGTATGAGGGAATACCAGCCCATCTACTTC
TRBJ2-5,.,TRBV7-9,TRBD1,CASSFPPDRQGRGETQYF,TGTGCCAGCAGCTTTCCTCCTGATCGACAGGGAAGGGGCGAGACCCAGTACTTC
TRBJ1-2,many,TRBV6-1,.,CASSDLLKGVFYGYTF,TGTGCCAGCAGTGACCTTTTGAAGGGAGTATTTTATGGCTACACCTTC
TRBJ2-7,many,TRBV4-1,.,CASSQVGAYEQYF,TGCGCCAGCAGCCAAGTAGGGGCCTACGAGCAGTACTTC